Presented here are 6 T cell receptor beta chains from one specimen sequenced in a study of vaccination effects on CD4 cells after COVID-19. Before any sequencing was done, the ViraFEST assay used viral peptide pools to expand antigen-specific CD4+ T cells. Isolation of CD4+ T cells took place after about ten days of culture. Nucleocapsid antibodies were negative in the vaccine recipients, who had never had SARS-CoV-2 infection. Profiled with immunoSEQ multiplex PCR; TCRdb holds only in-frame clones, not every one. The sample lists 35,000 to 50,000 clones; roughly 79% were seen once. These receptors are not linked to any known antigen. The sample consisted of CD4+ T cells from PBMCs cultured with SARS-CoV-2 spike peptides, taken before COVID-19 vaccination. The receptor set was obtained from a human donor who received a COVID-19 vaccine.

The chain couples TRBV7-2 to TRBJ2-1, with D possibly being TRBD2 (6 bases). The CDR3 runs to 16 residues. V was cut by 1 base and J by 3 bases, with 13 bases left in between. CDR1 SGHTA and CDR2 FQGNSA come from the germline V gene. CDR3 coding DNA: TGTGCCAGCAGCTTAGGGAGGGGAATTGGCTACAATGAGCAGTTCTTC. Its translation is CASSLGRGIGYNEQFF.

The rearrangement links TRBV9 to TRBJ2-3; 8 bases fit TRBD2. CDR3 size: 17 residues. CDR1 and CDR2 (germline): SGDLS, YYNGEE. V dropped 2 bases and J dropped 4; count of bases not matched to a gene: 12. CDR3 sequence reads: CASSVYGGLARADTQYF. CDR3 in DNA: TGTGCCAGCAGCGTCTACGGAGGACTAGCTAGGGCAGATACGCAGTATTTT. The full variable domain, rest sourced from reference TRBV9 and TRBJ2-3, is DSGVTQTPKHLITATGQRVTLRCSPRSGDLSVYWYQQSLDQGLQFLIQYYNGEERAKGNILERFSAQQFPDLHSELNLSSLELGDSALYFCASSVYGGLARADTQYFGPGTRLTVL.

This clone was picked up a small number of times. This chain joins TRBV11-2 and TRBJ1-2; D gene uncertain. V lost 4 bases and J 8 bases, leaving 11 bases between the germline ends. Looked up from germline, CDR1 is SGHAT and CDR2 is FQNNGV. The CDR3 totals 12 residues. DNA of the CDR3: TGTGCCAGCAGCTCCGAGGGTAGCGGCTACACCTTC. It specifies CASSSEGSGYTF.

CDR3 bases: TGCGCCAGCAGCATCGGGACAGGGGGCACTCAGCCCCAGCATTTT. Translation: CASSIGTGGTQPQHF. The rearrangement uses TRBV4-1 and TRBJ1-5, with TRBD1 matching 12 bases. CDR1 is MGHRA and CDR2 is YSYEKL in the germline V gene. V was clipped by 5 bases and J by 6 bases; unmatched bases: 5. The CDR3 has 15 residues.

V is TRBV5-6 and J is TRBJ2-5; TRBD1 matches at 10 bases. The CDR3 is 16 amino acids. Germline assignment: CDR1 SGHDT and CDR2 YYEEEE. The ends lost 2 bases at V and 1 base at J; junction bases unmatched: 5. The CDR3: CASSLWGQGIQETQYF. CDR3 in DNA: TGTGCCAGCAGCTTATGGGGACAGGGGATCCAAGAGACCCAGTACTTC. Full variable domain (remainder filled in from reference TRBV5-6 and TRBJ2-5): DAGVTQSPTHLIKTRGQQVTLRCSPKSGHDTVSWYQQALGQGPQFIFQYYEEEERQRGNFPDRFSGHQFPNYSSELNVNALLLGDSALYLCASSLWGQGIQETQYFGPGTRLLVL.

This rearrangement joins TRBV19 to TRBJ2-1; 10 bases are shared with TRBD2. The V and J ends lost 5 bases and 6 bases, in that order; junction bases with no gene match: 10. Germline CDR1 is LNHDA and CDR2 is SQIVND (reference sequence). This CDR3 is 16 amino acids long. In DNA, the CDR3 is TGTGCCAGTAGTGCGCCGGGACTAGCGCTCGTCAATGAGCAGTTCTTC. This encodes CASSAPGLALVNEQFF.